The next 21 T cell receptor beta chains were all read from a single sample in a study of T cells after yellow fever vaccination. Using its own MiXCR run on the 5' RACE reads, TCRdb lists one record per CDR3 protein. The data contain around 310,000 distinct CDR3 sequences, 8.7% of them seen just once; the ten biggest clones take up 15% to 20%. The sample consisted of PBMCs, taken on the day of the first yellow fever vaccination. These receptors were taken from a man aged 18 to 30 who received the YFV17D yellow fever vaccine.

This clonotype appeared many times. This chain joins TRBV10-3 and TRBJ1-1, with a possible D match to TRBD1 (5 bases). This CDR3 has 15 residues. Trimming shortened V by 3 bases and J by 0 bases, and 11 bases separated the two germline ends. From germline, CDR1 is ENHRY and CDR2 SYGVKD. This CDR3 is CAISDPGQVNTEAFF. The DNA for the CDR3 is TGTGCCATCAGTGACCCGGGGCAGGTGAACACTGAAGCTTTCTTT.

This clonotype has more than one count but fewer than ten. The chain has TRBV7-2 and TRBJ1-2; weak D call: TRBD1 (5 bases). Trimming removed 1 base at V and 6 bases at J, with 18 bases between. The CDR3 extends over 16 amino acids. CDR1 and CDR2 (germline): SGHTA, FQGNSA. CDR3 in amino acids: CASSLGGISTKDGYTF. CDR3 coding DNA: TGTGCCAGCAGCTTAGGGGGGATCAGCACTAAGGATGGCTACACCTTC.

This clonotype was seen ten or more times. This sequence joins TRBV27 and TRBJ1-6, with a possible D match to TRBD1 (5 bases). The CDR3 is 12 amino acids. CDR1 is MNHEY and CDR2 is SMNVEV in the germline V gene (reference sequence). Between the trimmed V and J ends, which lost 7 bases and 10 bases, there was a span of 11 bases. The CDR3: CASKGVGSPLHF. The CDR3 DNA is TGTGCCAGCAAAGGGGTAGGGTCACCCCTCCACTTT.

V and J are TRBV5-6 and TRBJ1-6; 10 bases match TRBD1. The CDR3 is 14 amino acids. The J segment lost 17 bases and the V segment lost 0 bases, leaving 8 bases of the junction unmatched. Germline-derived CDR1 and CDR2 are SGHDT and YYEEEE. In DNA, the CDR3 is TGTGCCAGCAGCTTGGCCGGGACAGGGGTTTGGTTCCACTTT. It yields the protein CASSLAGTGVWFHF.

This clonotype has a count of ten or more. The CDR3 DNA reads TGTGCCACCGAACAGGGGGCCCGTAACAATGAGCAGTTCTTC. This gives the protein CATEQGARNNEQFF. The V gene is TRBV5-4, the J gene TRBJ2-1, with 9 bases lining up with TRBD1. The CDR3 sequence is 14 residues long. Looked up from germline, CDR1 is SGHNT and CDR2 is YYREEE (reference sequence). V trimming: 9 bases; J trimming: 5 bases; junction bases outside the gene matches: 9.

In DNA form, the CDR3 reads TGCGCCAGCAGCCAAGATCGGTCCGCCTATGGCTACACCTTC. This gives the protein CASSQDRSAYGYTF. The V and J genes are TRBV4-3 and TRBJ1-2; no clear D gene. Germline CDR1 LGHNA, CDR2 YSLEER. V lost 0 bases to trimming and J lost 4 bases, with 9 bases between them. This CDR3 has 14 residues.

The V gene is TRBV5-6, the J gene TRBJ1-4; perhaps TRBD1 as D (5 bases). V gave up 1 base and J gave up 0 bases, with 13 bases separating them. Germline V gene data show CDR1 as SGHDT and CDR2 as YYEEEE. The CDR3 consists of 17 residues. The CDR3 loop reads CASSLWGLFATNEKLFF. The CDR3 DNA reads TGTGCCAGCAGCTTGTGGGGACTCTTTGCAACTAATGAAAAACTGTTTTTT.

Only a few counts were recorded for this clonotype. This chain connects TRBV29-1 to TRBJ1-5; 9 bases map to TRBD1. CDR3 size: 15 residues. Germline assignment: CDR1 SQVTM and CDR2 ANQGSEA. V shed 6 bases and J 1 base; nucleotides not matched to a gene: 7. DNA for the CDR3: TGCAGCGTCTCCGAACAGGGGGCGAGCAATCAGCCCCAGCATTTT. It specifies CSVSEQGASNQPQHF.

About this clonotype: Its ends do not fully match the called genes, so a read error is possible. This chain uses TRBV4-1 with TRBJ2-6; possible D gene TRBD1, 6 bases. The CDR3 totals 14 residues. Germline CDR1 and CDR2: MGHRA and YSYEKL. In DNA, the CDR3 is TGCGCCAGCAGCCAAGTCGTGGGGGCCAACGACCTGACTTTC. Its translation: CASSQVVGANDLTF.

This clonotype has at least ten counts. The junction departs from germline at one end; a sequencing error may be responsible. The chain recombines TRBV3-1 with TRBJ1-6; tentative D call: TRBD1 (5 bases). Looked up from germline, CDR1 is LGHDT and CDR2 is YNNKEL (reference sequence). CDR3 length: 12 residues. CDR3 DNA sequence: TGTGCCAGCAGCTTCACGCAGCGGGACCTAAACTTT. Translated, it gives CASSFTQRDLNF.

The chain is built from TRBV4-1 and TRBJ2-1, with D perhaps matching TRBD1 (6 bases). The germline gives CDR1 MGHRA, CDR2 YSYEKL. Trimming took 4 bases from V and 10 from J, leaving 32 bases between them. CDR3 size: 19 residues. The CDR3 nucleotides read TGCGCCAGCAGCCGCCCATCCGTCACCCGTGACAGGCCTACTATGGAGCAGTTCTTC. As protein: CASSRPSVTRDRPTMEQFF.

The V gene is TRBV5-1, the J gene TRBJ2-7; TRBD1 agrees at 7 bases. Trimming removed 3 bases from V and 7 bases from J; junction bases left unmatched: 10. The CDR3 consists of 14 residues. In germline, CDR1 is SGHRS, CDR2 YFSETQ. The CDR3 sequence: CASSSGQAGWEQYF. In DNA form, the CDR3 reads TGCGCCAGCAGCTCCGGACAGGCCGGCTGGGAGCAGTACTTC.

In this sample, this clonotype turned up a few times. This chain joins TRBV12-3 or TRBV12-4 and TRBJ1-5; the D is unclear. The CDR3 loop spans 13 amino acids. Trimming pared 3 bases from V and 4 bases from J, leaving 7 bases between. CDR3 DNA: TGTGCCAGCAGTTTGATCCGTAATCAGCCCCAGCATTTT. Residues: CASSLIRNQPQHF.

This clonotype has ten or more counts. The rearrangement joins TRBV3-1 to TRBJ2-3; 12 positions match TRBD1. This CDR3 has 17 amino acids. Per the germline V gene, CDR1 is LGHDT and CDR2 is YNNKEL (reference sequence). The V segment lost 4 bases and the J segment 5 bases; nucleotides outside the gene matches: 10. The CDR3 loop is CASSPRDRGRWGDTQYF. CDR3 nucleotides: TGTGCCAGCAGCCCAAGGGACAGGGGGCGATGGGGAGATACGCAGTATTTT.

This clonotype appeared a few times. The chain employs TRBV5-1 and TRBJ2-1; 9 bases line up with TRBD2. The CDR3 length is 14 residues. The germline V gene encodes CDR1 SGHRS and CDR2 YFSETQ. With V trimmed by 0 bases and J by 10 bases, 5 bases remained unmatched. CDR3 coding DNA: TGCGCCAGCAGCTTGGGAGCGGGGGGCGGGGAGCAGTTCTTC. Its protein is CASSLGAGGGEQFF. Using reference TRBV5-1 and TRBJ2-1 for the parts outside the CDR3, the full variable domain is KAGVTQTPRYLIKTRGQQVTLSCSPISGHRSVSWYQQTPGQGLQFLFEYFSETQRNKGNFPGRFSGRQFSNSRSEMNVSTLELGDSALYLCASSLGAGGGEQFFGPGTRLTVL.

This clonotype was seen many times. The V call is TRBV7-2, the J call TRBJ2-5; D unclear. Germline values: CDR1 SGHTA, CDR2 FQGNSA. The V and J ends lost 7 bases and 2 bases respectively, with 11 bases between them. There are 13 residues in the CDR3. In DNA, the CDR3 is TGTGCCAGCAACCGAGACTTTCAAGAGACCCAGTACTTC. It encodes CASNRDFQETQYF.

This chain connects TRBV20-1 to TRBJ1-3; weak D call: TRBD1 (6 bases). The V and J ends lost 2 bases and 7 bases respectively, with 12 bases between them. CDR1 and CDR2 from the germline V gene are DFQATT and SNEGSKA (reference sequence). CDR3 length: 13 amino acids. Here the CDR3 reads CSARNREGNTIYF. The CDR3 nucleotides read TGCAGTGCTAGAAACAGGGAAGGGAACACCATATATTTT.

This clonotype was seen a few times. DNA for the CDR3: TGTGCCACCAGCGTGCGGCTAGCGGAAAACATTCAGTACTTC. Residues: CATSVRLAENIQYF. The chain carries TRBV15 and TRBJ2-4; 7 nucleotides align to TRBD2. Unmatched junction bases numbered 6, after V lost 5 bases and J lost 5 bases. The CDR3 has 14 amino acids. CDR1 and CDR2 from the germline V gene are LNHNV and YYDKDF (reference sequence).

CDR3 region: CASSIRGAYTF. In nucleotides, the CDR3 is TGTGCCAGCAGCATCCGAGGAGCCTACACCTTC. This sequence joins TRBV6-5 and TRBJ1-2; D is ambiguous. Germline-derived CDR1 and CDR2 are MNHEY and SVGAGI. The CDR3 length is 11 residues. The germline V and J ends were trimmed by 6 bases and 10 bases, with 12 bases remaining between them.

This clonotype came up a few times. The chain carries TRBV5-8 and TRBJ2-7, with unresolved D. V gave up 8 bases and J gave up 6 bases, with 12 bases separating them. Germline-derived CDR1 and CDR2 are SGHTS and YDEGEE. This CDR3 comprises 11 residues. The CDR3 nucleotides read TGTGCCAGTCCCTTATATGGCGAGCAGTACGTC. Encoded protein: CASPLYGEQYV.

The J gene is TRBJ2-1, the V gene TRBV14; no clear D gene. V was shortened by 1 base and J by 1 base, with 11 bases between the two germline ends. This CDR3 has 16 amino acids. The germline V gene has CDR1 SGHDN and CDR2 FVKESK. The CDR3 loop reads CASSQVFTASYNEQFF. Written as DNA, the CDR3 is TGTGCCAGCAGCCAAGTATTTACTGCTTCCTACAATGAGCAGTTCTTC. The full variable domain, rest sourced from reference TRBV14 and TRBJ2-1, is EAGVTQFPSHSVIEKGQTVTLRCDPISGHDNLYWYRRVMGKEIKFLLHFVKESKQDESGMPNNRFLAERTGGTYSTLKVQPAELEDSGVYFCASSQVFTASYNEQFFGPGTRLTVL.